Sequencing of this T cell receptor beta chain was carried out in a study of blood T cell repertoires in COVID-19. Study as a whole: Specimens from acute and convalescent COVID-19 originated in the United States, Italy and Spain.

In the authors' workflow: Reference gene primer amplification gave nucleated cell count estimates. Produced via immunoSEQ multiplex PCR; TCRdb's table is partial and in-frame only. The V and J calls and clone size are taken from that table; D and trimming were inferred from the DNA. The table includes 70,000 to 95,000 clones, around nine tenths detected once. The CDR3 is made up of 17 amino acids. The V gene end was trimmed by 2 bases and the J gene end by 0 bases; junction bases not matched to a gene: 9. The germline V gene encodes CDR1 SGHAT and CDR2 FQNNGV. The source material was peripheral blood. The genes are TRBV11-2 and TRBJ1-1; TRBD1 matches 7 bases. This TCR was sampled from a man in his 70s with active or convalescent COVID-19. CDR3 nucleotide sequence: TGTGCCAGCAGCTTAACCCCTACAGGGGCTATGAACACTGAAGCTTTCTTT. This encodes CASSLTPTGAMNTEAFF.